This TCR beta chain appears in the sequencing data of a study of T cells in narcolepsy. Study-level information: Donors had narcolepsy type 1 or type 2, or were healthy controls.

The V gene lost 2 bases and the J gene lost 6 bases, with 11 bases spanning the gap. CDR3 size: 14 residues. Germline CDR1 is MNHNS and CDR2 is SASEGT. TCRdb's table, derived via immunoSEQ multiplex PCR, lists solely in-frame clones and lacks some. The repertoire holds approximately 35,000 clones, with about nine tenths as singletons. The TCR comes from a human donor with narcolepsy. Sequenced: CD45RA- memory CD4+ T cells from PBMCs. This rearrangement joins TRBV6-1 to TRBJ1-3; D remains ambiguous. For the CDR3, the DNA is TGTGCCAGCAGTGAATCCAGTTTCCTAAACACCATATATTTT. Its protein is CASSESSFLNTIYF.